The clone carrying this TCR beta chain was counted once. In the original analysis: Reference gene primer amplification gave estimated nucleated cell counts. Clones were sequenced by immunoSEQ multiplex PCR, and TCRdb holds only the in-frame ones, with some missing. V and J calls and clone size come straight from that table; D and trimming were deduced from the DNA. The data show more than 95,000 clones, around 86% seen once. The data stem from a study of blood T cell repertoires in COVID-19. Across the study: Specimens from acute and convalescent COVID-19 originated in the United States, Italy and Spain. The analysed material was cDNA or gDNA that came from T cells, B-cell-depleted T cells, or PBMCs.

The CDR3 runs 13 residues. In germline, CDR1 is MDHEN, CDR2 SYDVKM. Trimming stripped 7 bases from V and 4 bases from J, with 10 bases between. This TCR was sampled from a man in his fifties or sixties with acute or convalescent COVID-19. Sequences were obtained from peripheral blood. The rearrangement links TRBV28 to TRBJ2-2, with D maybe TRBD2 (5 bases). The CDR3 sequence: CASKGGGTGELFF. The CDR3 DNA is TGTGCCAGCAAGGGCGGAGGCACCGGGGAGCTGTTTTTT.